This TCR beta chain was sequenced during a study of T cell repertoires in cytomegalovirus infection. The wider study: CMV epitopes used comprised recently identified HLA-C-restricted ones and well-studied HLA-B-restricted ones. The study's findings and limits: Cumulated frequencies of public TCR beta families served to identify carriers of CMV plus the relevant HLA. In two of eight donors, the top clonotype was HLA-C-restricted CMV-specific.

TCRdb recomputed calls from the reads with MiXCR, one row per CDR3 protein. This table holds some 920,000 distinct CDR3 sequences, approximately 31% found once. Germline V CDR1 and CDR2: LNHDA, SQIVND (reference sequence). CDR3 length: 14 residues. The germline V and J ends were trimmed by 4 bases and 2 bases, with 9 bases remaining between them. Regarding this clonotype: Its antigen is not identified.

The TCR originated in a human donor in good health (CMV status not recorded). Some clones in this sample may be carry-over from other donors' samples. The genes are TRBV19 and TRBJ2-1; no clear D gene. The material sequenced was cultured CD8+ T cells from PBMCs, taken from culture after CMV antigen stimulation. The DNA of the CDR3 is TGTGCCAGTAGTAAAACAAAAACCTACAATGAGCAGTTCTTC. Its protein is CASSKTKTYNEQFF.